This T cell receptor (beta chain) was identified during a study of blood T cell repertoires in COVID-19 (dated by TCRdb to the early 2020s). For the study in its entirety: The collaborator samples originated in the United States, Italy and Spain and spanned the acute and convalescent phases of COVID-19. The material from the prospective study consisted of cDNA or gDNA derived from T cells, B-cell-depleted T cells, or PBMCs. Deeply sampled blood TCRbeta repertoires from subjects exposed to, actively infected with, or recovered from COVID-19 were included in the dataset. The repertoires were released in a freely available public database intended as a resource for research on the immune response to SARS-CoV-2. Samples were obtained from the ongoing ImmuneRACE study (first 160 participants) and from roughly 1,300 subjects provided by 6 global collaborators. The sample metadata nearly always contained a de-identified subject ID, COVID-19 status, age in years and sex. Where HLA class I and class II types were available, the types were taken from metadata supplied by the sample provider, not from assay-based typing. Study-wide conclusions, independent of this receptor: The amount of clinical and demographic metadata varied by source and participant and was provided uncurated.

In Seattle, one collaborating source enrolled patients while the infection was active and tracked those patients longitudinally over the course of disease. The collaborating institutions used their own protocols to collect whole blood in K2EDTA tubes. Collaborator samples were shipped for TCRbeta analysis as frozen whole blood, isolated PBMCs, or DNA extracted from either sample type. The immunoSEQ Assay, a bias-controlled multiplex PCR, was used to amplify TCRbeta CDR3 regions from genomic DNA. Per the original workflow: The number of nucleated cells in each sample was estimated by amplification of reference gene primers within the assay. To quantify the absolute abundance of each unique TCRbeta CDR3 rearrangement, sequence reads were collapsed and filtered. For each sample, productive Simpson clonality was calculated by taking the square root of Simpson's diversity index across productive rearrangements. Drawn from immuneACCESS, this table holds only the in-frame rearrangements with V and J called that TCRdb kept. Clones are partly lost; checked studies trace under half to an unresolved V gene and leave the rest unexplained. V and J calls and clone size come straight from that table; D and trimming were deduced from the DNA. A total of about 230,000 clones appear in this sample, just under 90% of them only once. In total, the top ten clones hold roughly 2.7% of the sample.

Comment on this clone: The clone's antigen remains unknown. No base quality information exists; no much larger clone differs at one position.

As encoded in the germline V gene, CDR1 is MGHDK while CDR2 is SYGVNS. V and J lose 4 bases and 5 bases, and a span of 16 bases separates them. Including cysteine and phenylalanine, the CDR3 has 15 amino acids. The kept DNA is CDR3 alone, 45 bases in frame from the first base. This receptor was identified in a man aged 25-45 years with COVID-19, enrolled during active disease. The chain is encoded by TRBV25-1 joined to TRBJ2-3, and the D gene may be TRBD2, 5 bases matching. The sequencing input was peripheral blood. The nucleotide sequence reads as follows: TGTGCCAGCAGTGGAAGGGTCGGGGTTGGAGATACGCAGTATTTT. It translates to CASSGRVGVGDTQYF.